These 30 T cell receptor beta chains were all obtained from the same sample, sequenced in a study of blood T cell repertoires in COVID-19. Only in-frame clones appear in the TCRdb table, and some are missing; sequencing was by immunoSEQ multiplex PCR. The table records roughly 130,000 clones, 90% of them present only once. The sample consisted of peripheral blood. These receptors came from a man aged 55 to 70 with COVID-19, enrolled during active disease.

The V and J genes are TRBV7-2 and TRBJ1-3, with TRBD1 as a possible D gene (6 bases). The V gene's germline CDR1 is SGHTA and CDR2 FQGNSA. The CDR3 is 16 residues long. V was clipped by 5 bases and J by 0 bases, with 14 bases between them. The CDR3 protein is CASSRPGQFSGNTIYF. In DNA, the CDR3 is TGTGCCAGCAGCCGTCCAGGACAGTTCTCTGGAAACACCATATATTTT.

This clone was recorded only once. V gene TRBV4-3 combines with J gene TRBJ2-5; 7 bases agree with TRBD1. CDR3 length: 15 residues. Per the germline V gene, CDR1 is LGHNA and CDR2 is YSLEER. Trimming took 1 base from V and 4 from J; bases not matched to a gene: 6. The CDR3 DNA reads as TGCGCCAGCAGCCAAGGACAGGGAATTATAGAGACCCAGTACTTC. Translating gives CASSQGQGIIETQYF.

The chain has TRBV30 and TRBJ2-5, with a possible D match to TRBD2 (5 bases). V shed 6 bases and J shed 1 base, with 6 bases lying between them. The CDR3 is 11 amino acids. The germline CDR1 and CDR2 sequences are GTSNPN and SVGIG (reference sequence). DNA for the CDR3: TGTGCCTGCCGGGGCCAAGAGACCCAGTACTTC. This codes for CACRGQETQYF.

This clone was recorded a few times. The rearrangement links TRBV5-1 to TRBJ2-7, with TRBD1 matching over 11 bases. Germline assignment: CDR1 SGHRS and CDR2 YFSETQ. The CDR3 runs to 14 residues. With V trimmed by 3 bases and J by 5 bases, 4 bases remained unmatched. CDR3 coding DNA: TGCGCCAGCAGCTCTTGGACAGGGGGCAACGAGCAGTACTTC. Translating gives CASSSWTGGNEQYF.

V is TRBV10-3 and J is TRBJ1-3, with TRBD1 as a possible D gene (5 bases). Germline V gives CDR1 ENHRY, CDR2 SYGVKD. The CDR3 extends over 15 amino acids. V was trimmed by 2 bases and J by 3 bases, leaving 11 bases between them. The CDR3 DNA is TGTGCCATCAGTGAGGACAGTTCAGGTGGAAACACCATATATTTT. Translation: CAISEDSSGGNTIYF.

The CDR3 nucleotides are TGTGCCAGCAGTGACCCAGGGGACTCTGGGGCCAACGTCCTGACTTTC. It encodes CASSDPGDSGANVLTF. The chain employs TRBV6-1 and TRBJ2-6; TRBD1 is a possible D gene (6 bases). This CDR3 is 16 amino acids long. In germline, CDR1 is MNHNS, CDR2 SASEGT. The ends were cut back, 3 bases at V and 0 bases at J, with 9 bases in the middle.

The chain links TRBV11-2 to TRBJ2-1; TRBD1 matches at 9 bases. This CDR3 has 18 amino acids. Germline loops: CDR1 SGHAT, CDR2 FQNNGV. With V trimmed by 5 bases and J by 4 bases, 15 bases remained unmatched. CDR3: CASSQGTGGVSSYNEQFF. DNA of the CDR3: TGTGCCAGCAGCCAGGGAACAGGGGGCGTAAGTAGTTACAATGAGCAGTTCTTC.

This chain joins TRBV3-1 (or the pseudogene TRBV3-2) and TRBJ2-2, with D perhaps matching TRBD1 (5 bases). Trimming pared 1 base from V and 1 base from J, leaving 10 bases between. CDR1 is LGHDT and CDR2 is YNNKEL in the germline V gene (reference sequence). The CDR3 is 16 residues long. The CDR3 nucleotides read TGTGCCAGCAGCCAAGTTCGTCAGGGGAACACCGGGGAGCTGTTTTTT. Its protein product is CASSQVRQGNTGELFF.

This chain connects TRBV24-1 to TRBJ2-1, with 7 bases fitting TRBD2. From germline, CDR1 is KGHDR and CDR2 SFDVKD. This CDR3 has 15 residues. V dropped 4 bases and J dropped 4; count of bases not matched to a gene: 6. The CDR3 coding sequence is TGTGCCACCAGTGACCCTAGCGGTTTTTACAATGAGCAGTTCTTC. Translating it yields CATSDPSGFYNEQFF.

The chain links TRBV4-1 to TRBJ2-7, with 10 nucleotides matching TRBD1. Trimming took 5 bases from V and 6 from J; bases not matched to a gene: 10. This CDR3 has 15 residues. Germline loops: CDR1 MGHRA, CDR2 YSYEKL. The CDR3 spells CASSDPGQGLFEQYF. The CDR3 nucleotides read TGCGCCAGCAGCGACCCGGGACAGGGGTTATTCGAGCAGTACTTC.

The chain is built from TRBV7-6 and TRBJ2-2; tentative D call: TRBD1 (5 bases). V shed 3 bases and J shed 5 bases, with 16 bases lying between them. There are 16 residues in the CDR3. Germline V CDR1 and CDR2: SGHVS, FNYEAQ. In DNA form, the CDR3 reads TGTGCCAGCAGCTTGCGCCAGGGTGGGATGACCGGGGAGCTGTTTTTT. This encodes CASSLRQGGMTGELFF.

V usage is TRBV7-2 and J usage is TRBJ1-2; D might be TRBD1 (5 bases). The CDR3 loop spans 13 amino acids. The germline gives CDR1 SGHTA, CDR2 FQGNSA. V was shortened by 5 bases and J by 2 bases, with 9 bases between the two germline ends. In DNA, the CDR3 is TGTGCCAGCAGCACCTCAGGGAACTATGGCTACACCTTC. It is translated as CASSTSGNYGYTF. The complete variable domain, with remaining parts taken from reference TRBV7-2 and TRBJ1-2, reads GAGVSQSPSNKVTEKGKDVELRCDPISGHTALYWYRQSLGQGLEFLIYFQGNSAPDKSGLPSDRFSAERTGGSVSTLTIQRTQQEDSAVYLCASSTSGNYGYTFGSGTRLTVV.

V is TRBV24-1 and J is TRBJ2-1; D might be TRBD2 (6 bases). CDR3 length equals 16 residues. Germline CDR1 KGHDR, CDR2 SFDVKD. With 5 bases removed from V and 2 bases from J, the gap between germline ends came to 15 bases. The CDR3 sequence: CATSGSLARAYNEQFF. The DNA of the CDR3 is TGTGCCACCAGTGGCAGTCTAGCGCGAGCCTACAATGAGCAGTTCTTC.

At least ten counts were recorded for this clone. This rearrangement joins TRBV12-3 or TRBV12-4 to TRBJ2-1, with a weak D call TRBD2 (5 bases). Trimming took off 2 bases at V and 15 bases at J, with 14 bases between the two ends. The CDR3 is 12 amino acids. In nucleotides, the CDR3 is TGTGCCAGCAGTTTAAGTGAGGGTTCTAGGTTCTTC. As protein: CASSLSEGSRFF.

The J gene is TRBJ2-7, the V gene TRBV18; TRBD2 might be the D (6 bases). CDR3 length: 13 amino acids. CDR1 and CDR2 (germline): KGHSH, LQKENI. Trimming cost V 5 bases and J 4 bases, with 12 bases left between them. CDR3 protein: CASSGGAGYEQYF. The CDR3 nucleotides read TGTGCCAGCTCAGGAGGGGCTGGGTACGAGCAGTACTTC.

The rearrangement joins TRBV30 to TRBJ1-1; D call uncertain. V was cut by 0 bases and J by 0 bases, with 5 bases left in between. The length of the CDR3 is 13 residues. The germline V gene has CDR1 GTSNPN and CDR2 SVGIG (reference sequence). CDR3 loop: CAWSVSVNTEAFF. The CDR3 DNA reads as TGTGCCTGGAGTGTATCCGTGAACACTGAAGCTTTCTTT. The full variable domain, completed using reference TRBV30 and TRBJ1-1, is SQTIHQWPATLVQPVGSPLSLECTVEGTSNPNLYWYRQAAGRGLQLLFYSVGIGQISSEVPQNLSASRPQDRQFILSSKKLLLSDSGFYLCAWSVSVNTEAFFGQGTRLTVV.

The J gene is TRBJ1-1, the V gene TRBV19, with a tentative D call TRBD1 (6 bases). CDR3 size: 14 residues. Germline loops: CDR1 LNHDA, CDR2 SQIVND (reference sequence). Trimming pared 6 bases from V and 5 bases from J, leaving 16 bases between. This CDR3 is CASRNTGTGTEAFF. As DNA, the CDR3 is TGTGCCAGTAGAAATACAGGGACGGGGACTGAAGCTTTCTTT.

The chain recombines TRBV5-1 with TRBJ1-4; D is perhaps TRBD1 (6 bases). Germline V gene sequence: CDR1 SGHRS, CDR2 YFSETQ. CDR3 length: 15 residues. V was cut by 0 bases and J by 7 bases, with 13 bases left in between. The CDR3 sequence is CASSLEAGAVEKLFF. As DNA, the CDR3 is TGCGCCAGCAGCTTGGAGGCGGGGGCAGTTGAAAAACTGTTTTTT. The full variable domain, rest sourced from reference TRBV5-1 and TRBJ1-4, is KAGVTQTPRYLIKTRGQQVTLSCSPISGHRSVSWYQQTPGQGLQFLFEYFSETQRNKGNFPGRFSGRQFSNSRSEMNVSTLELGDSALYLCASSLEAGAVEKLFFGSGTQLSVL.

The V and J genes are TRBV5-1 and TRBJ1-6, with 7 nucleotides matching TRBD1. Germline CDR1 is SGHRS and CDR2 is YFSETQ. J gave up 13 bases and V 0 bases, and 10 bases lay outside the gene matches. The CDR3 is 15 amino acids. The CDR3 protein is CASSLEGGGITPLHF. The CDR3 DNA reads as TGCGCCAGCAGCTTGGAAGGGGGCGGTATTACCCCCCTCCACTTT.

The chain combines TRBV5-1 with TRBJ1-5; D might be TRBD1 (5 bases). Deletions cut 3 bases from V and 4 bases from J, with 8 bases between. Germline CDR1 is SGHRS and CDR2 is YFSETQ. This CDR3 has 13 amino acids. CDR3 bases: TGCGCCAGCAGCTCCGACAGAAATCAGCCCCAGCATTTT. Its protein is CASSSDRNQPQHF.

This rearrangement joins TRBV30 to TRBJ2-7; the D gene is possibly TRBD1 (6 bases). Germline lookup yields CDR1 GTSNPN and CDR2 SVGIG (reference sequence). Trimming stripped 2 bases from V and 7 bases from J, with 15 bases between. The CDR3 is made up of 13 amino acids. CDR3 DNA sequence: TGTGCCTGGAGTTATCAACAGGGAGTAGAGCAGTACTTC. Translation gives CAWSYQQGVEQYF.

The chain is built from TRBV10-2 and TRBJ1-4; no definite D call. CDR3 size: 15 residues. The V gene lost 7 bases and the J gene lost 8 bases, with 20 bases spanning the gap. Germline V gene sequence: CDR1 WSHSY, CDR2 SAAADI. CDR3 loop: CASTGAGNPPEKLFF. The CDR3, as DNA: TGCGCCAGCACGGGCGCCGGGAACCCTCCCGAAAAACTGTTTTTT.

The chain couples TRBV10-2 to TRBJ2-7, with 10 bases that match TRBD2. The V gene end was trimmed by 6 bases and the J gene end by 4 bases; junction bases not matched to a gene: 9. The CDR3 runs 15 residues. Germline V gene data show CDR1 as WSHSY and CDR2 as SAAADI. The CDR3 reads CASSLKTSGQYEQYF. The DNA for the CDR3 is TGCGCCAGCAGCCTAAAGACTAGCGGGCAATACGAGCAGTACTTC.

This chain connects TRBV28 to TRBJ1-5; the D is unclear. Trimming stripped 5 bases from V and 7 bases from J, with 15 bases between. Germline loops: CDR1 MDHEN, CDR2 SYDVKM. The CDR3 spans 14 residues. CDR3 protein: CASSRDPEAQPQHF. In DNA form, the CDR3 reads TGTGCCAGCAGTAGAGACCCCGAGGCCCAGCCCCAGCATTTT.

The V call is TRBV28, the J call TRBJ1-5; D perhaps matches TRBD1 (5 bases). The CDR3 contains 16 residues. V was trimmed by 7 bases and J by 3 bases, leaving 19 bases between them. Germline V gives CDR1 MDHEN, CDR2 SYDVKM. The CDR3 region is CASMETDQGYNQPQHF. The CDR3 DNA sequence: TGTGCCAGCATGGAAACGGACCAGGGTTACAATCAGCCCCAGCATTTT.

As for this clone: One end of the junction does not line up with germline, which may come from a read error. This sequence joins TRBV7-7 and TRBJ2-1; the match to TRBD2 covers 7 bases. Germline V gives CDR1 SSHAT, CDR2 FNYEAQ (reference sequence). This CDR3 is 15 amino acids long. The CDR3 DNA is TGTGCTAGCAGCTCCATGGCGGGAGAGTACAATGAGCAGTTCTTC. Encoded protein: CASSSMAGEYNEQFF.

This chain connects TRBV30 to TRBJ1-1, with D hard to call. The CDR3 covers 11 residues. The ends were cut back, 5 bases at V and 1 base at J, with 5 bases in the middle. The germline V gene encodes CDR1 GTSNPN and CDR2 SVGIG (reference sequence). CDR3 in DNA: TGTGCCTGGGTAGAGAACACTGAAGCTTTCTTT. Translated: CAWVENTEAFF.

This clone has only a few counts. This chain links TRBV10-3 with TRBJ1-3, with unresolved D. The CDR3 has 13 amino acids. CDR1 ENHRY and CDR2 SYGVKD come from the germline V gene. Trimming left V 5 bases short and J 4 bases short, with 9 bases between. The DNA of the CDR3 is TGTGCCATCAGTTCCGCGGCAGGAAACACCATATATTTT. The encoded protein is CAISSAAGNTIYF.

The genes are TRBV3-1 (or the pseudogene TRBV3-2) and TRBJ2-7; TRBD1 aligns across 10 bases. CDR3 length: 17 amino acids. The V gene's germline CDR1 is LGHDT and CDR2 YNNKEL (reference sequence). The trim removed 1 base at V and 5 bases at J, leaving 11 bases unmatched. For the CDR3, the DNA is TGTGCCAGCAGCCAAGGGAGAGGGACAGGGGACCTAGACGAGCAGTACTTC. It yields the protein CASSQGRGTGDLDEQYF.

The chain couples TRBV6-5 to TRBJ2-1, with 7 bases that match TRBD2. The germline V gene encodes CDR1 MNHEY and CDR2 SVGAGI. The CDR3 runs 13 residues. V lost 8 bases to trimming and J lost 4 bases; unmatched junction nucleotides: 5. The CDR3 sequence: CASREVGYNEQFF. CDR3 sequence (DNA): TGTGCCAGCCGGGAGGTCGGATACAATGAGCAGTTCTTC.